This T cell receptor beta chain comes out of a study of cytomegalovirus exposure and HLA in healthy donors. Study findings and constraints: As was reported, the HLA-A and HLA-B alleles of most subjects were accurately predicted from TCR beta sequences. According to an earlier analysis, most TCR beta V segments yielded productive rearrangements about 87% or about 30% of the time. The majority of CMV-associated TCR beta chains were reported as apparently HLA-restricted in a later analysis.

Researchers ran the PCR with 60 Vbeta and 13 Jbeta primers. As originally analysed: Among the unique TCR beta chains that a later analysis counted, 75 million to 85 million in all, around 11 million were shared. Sequencing used immunoSEQ multiplex PCR; TCRdb keeps in-frame clones, though not all of them. V and J calls plus clone size are reproduced from that table; the DNA served to infer D and trimming. The data contain 120,000 to 150,000 clones, 60% to 80% of them singletons. Concerning this clone itself: Antigen: not known.

The CDR3 has 16 amino acids. The V and J ends lost 1 base and 5 bases respectively, with 14 bases between them. Germline V gives CDR1 MGHRA, CDR2 YSYEKL. The sequenced material came from PBMCs. This sequence was found in a male donor in good health and CMV-seronegative. The rearrangement links TRBV4-1 to TRBJ2-2, with TRBD2 as a possible D gene (5 bases). This CDR3 reads CASSQVSLASTGELFF. As DNA, the CDR3 is TGCGCCAGCAGCCAAGTGAGTCTAGCATCGACCGGGGAGCTGTTTTTT.